The source of this T cell receptor (beta chain) is a study of OX40 agonist ivuxolimab in advanced cancers. Study-wide context: Anti-PD-1, anti-PD-L1 or anti-CTLA-4 therapy given earlier was allowed, and 40% had some.

The germline gives CDR1 SNHLY, CDR2 FYNNEI. The CDR3 extends over 16 amino acids. As regards this clone: Antigen: not known. Its ends do not fully match the called genes, so a read error is possible.

Data came from immunoSEQ multiplex PCR; TCRdb stores just in-frame clones and leaves some out. Among more than 75,000 clones, roughly nine tenths were seen once, and the ten largest hold about 0.89%. Regarding the study as a whole: Within 6 weeks, CD4+ and CD8+ blood T cells expanded clonally at 0.1 to 3.0 mg/kg.

The origin of this receptor is an adult with an advanced solid tumor such as melanoma, head and neck, liver or kidney cancer. The chain recombines TRBV2 with TRBJ1-2; D not resolved. The sample here was CD4+ or CD8+ T cells sorted from blood, taken in a trial of the OX40 agonist ivuxolimab. The CDR3 DNA is TGTGCCGGCAGTCCTTATCACACGGTCGCCAACTATGGCTACACCTTC. Its translation: CAGSPYHTVANYGYTF.